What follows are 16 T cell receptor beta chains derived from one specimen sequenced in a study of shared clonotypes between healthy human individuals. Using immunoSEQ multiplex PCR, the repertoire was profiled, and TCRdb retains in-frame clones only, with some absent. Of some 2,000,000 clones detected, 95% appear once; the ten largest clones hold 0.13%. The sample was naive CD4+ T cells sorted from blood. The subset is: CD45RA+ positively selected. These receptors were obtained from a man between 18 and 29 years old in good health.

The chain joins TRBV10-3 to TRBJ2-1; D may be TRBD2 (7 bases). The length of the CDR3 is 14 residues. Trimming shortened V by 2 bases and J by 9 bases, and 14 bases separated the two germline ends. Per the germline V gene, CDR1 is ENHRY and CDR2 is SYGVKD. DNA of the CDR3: TGTGCCATCAGTGAGAGCGGGACATGGGGTGAGCAGTTCTTC. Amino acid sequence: CAISESGTWGEQFF.

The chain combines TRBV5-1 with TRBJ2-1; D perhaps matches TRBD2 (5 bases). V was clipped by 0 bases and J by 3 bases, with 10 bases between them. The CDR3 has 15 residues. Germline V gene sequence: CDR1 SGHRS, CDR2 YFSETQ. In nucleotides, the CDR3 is TGCGCCAGCAGCTTGGCCGGGAACAACTACAATGAGCAGTTCTTC. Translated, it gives CASSLAGNNYNEQFF. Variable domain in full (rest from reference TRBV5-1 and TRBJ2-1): KAGVTQTPRYLIKTRGQQVTLSCSPISGHRSVSWYQQTPGQGLQFLFEYFSETQRNKGNFPGRFSGRQFSNSRSEMNVSTLELGDSALYLCASSLAGNNYNEQFFGPGTRLTVL.

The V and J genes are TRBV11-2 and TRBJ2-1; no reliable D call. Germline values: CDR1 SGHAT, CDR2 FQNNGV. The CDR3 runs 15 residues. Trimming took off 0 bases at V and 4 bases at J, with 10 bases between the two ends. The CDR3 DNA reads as TGTGCCAGCAGCTTAGATCTGGGATCTTACAATGAGCAGTTCTTC. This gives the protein CASSLDLGSYNEQFF.

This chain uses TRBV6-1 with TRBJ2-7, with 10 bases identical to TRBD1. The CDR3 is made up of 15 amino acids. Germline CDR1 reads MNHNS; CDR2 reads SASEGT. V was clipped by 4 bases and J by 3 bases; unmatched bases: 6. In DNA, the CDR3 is TGTGCCAGCAGTGTTGGGACAGGGGTAAGCTACGAGCAGTACTTC. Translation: CASSVGTGVSYEQYF.

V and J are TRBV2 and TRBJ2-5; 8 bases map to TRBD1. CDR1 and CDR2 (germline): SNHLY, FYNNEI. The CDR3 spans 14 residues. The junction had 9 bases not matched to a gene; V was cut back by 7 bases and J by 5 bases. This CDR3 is CASNSDRGAETQYF. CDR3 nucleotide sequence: TGTGCCAGCAATTCTGACAGGGGCGCGGAGACCCAGTACTTC.

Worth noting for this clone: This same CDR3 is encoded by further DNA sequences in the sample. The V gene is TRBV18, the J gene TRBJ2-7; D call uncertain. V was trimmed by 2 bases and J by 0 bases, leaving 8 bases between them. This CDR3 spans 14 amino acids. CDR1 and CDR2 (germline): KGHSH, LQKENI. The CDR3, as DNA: TGTGCCAGCTCACCAGGACGGAGCTCCTACGAGCAGTACTTC. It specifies CASSPGRSSYEQYF. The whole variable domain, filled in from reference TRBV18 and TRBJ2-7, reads NAGVMQNPRHLVRRRGQEARLRCSPMKGHSHVYWYRQLPEEGLKFMVYLQKENIIDESGMPKERFSAEFPKEGPSILRIQQVVRGDSAAYFCASSPGRSSYEQYFGPGTRLTVT.

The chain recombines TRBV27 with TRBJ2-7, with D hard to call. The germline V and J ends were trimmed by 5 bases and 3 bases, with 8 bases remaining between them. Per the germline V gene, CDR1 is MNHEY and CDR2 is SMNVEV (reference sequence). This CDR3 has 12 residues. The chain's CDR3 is CASSRNYYEQYF. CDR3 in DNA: TGTGCCAGCAGTCGGAACTACTACGAGCAGTACTTC.

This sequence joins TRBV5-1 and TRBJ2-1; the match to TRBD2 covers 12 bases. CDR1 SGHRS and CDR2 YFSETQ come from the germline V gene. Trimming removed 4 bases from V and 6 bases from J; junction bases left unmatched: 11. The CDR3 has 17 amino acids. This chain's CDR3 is CASSQRTSGTWANEQFF. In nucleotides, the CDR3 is TGCGCCAGCAGCCAGAGGACTAGCGGGACTTGGGCCAATGAGCAGTTCTTC.

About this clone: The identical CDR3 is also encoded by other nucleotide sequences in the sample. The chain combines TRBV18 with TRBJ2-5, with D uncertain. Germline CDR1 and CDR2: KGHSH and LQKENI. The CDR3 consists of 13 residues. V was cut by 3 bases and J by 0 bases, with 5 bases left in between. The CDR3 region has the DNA TGTGCCAGCTCACCCCAGAACCAAGAGACCCAGTACTTC. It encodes CASSPQNQETQYF. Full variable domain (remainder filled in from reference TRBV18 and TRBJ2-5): NAGVMQNPRHLVRRRGQEARLRCSPMKGHSHVYWYRQLPEEGLKFMVYLQKENIIDESGMPKERFSAEFPKEGPSILRIQQVVRGDSAAYFCASSPQNQETQYFGPGTRLLVL.

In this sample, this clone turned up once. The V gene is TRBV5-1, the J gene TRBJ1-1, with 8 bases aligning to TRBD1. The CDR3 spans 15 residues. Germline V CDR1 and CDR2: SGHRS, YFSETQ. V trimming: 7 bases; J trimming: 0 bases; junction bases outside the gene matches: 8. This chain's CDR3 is CASSGQGLVNTEAFF. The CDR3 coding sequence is TGCGCCAGCTCTGGACAGGGTTTGGTGAACACTGAAGCTTTCTTT.

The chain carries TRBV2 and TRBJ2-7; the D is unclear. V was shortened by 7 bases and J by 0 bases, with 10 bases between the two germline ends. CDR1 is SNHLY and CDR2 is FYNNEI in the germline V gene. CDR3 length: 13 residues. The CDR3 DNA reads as TGTGCCAGCATCACACCGAGCTCCTACGAGCAGTACTTC. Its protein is CASITPSSYEQYF.

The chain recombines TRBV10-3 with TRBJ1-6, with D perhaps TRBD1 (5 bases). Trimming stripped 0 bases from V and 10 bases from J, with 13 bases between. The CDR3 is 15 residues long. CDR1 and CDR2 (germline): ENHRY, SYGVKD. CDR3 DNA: TGTGCCATCAGTGAGTCTGCAGGGTTGGGATCACCCCTCCACTTT. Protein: CAISESAGLGSPLHF.

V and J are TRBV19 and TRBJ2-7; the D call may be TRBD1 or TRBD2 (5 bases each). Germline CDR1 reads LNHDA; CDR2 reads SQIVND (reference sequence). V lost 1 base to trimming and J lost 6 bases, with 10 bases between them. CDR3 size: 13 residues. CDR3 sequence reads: CASSIGWGSEQYF. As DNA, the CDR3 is TGTGCCAGTAGTATAGGATGGGGGAGCGAGCAGTACTTC.

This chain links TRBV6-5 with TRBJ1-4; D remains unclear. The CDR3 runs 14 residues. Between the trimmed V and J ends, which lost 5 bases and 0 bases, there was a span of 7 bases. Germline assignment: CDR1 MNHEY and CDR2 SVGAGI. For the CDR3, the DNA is TGTGCCAGCAGTCTGTACGCAACTAATGAAAAACTGTTTTTT. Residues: CASSLYATNEKLFF.

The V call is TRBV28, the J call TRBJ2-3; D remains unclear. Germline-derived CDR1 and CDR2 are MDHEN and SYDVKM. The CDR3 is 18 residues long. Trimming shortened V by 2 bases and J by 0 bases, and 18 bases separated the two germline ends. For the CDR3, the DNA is TGTGCCAGCAGTTTAAAGGGTGCGTCGGCCGCTAGCACAGATACGCAGTATTTT. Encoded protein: CASSLKGASAASTDTQYF.

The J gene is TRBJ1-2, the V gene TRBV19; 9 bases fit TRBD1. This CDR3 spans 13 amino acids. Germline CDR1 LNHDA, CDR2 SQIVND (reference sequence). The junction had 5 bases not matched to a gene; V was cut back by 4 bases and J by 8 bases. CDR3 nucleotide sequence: TGTGCCAGTAGTACCCGGACAGGGGAGGGCTACACCTTC. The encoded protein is CASSTRTGEGYTF.